This T cell receptor (beta chain) was retrieved from a study of control samples from healthy donors and cancer patients. Trimming left V 3 bases short and J 2 bases short, with 13 bases between. The germline gives CDR1 GTSNPN, CDR2 SVGIG (reference sequence). The CDR3 totals 14 residues. TCRdb keeps only in-frame clones here, not all; method: immunoSEQ multiplex PCR. The profile shows around 120,000 clones, approximately 93% of them singletons. The sequencing sample was made of blood. The receptor was derived from a woman aged 18-29 years in good health. The V gene is TRBV30, the J gene TRBJ1-2; no firm D call. The CDR3 DNA is TGTGCCTGGAGCCCTAAGGTACTAAACTATGGCTACACCTTC. Protein sequence: CAWSPKVLNYGYTF. Full variable domain (rest looked up from reference TRBV30 and TRBJ1-2): SQTIHQWPATLVQPVGSPLSLECTVEGTSNPNLYWYRQAAGRGLQLLFYSVGIGQISSEVPQNLSASRPQDRQFILSSKKLLLSDSGFYLCAWSPKVLNYGYTFGSGTRLTVV.